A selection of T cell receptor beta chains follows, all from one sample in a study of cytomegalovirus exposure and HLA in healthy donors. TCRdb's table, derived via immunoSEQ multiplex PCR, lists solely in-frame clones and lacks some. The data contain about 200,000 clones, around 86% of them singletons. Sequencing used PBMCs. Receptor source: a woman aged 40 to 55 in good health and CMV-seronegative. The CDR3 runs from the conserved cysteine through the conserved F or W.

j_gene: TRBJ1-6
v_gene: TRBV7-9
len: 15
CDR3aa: CASSRGTADNSPLHF

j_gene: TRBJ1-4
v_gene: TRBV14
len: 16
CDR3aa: CASSPRDRATNEKLFF

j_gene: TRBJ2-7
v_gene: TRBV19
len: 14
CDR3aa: CASTKTGGIYEQYF

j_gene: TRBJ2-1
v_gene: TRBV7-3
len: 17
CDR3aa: CASSPGLAGVGYNEQFF

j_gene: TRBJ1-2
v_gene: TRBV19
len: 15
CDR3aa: CASSRQGSSVYGYTF

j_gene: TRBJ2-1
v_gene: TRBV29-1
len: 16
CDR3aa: CSVDRAGQSSYNEQFF

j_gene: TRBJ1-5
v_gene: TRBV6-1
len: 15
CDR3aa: CASRSLRRSNQPQHF

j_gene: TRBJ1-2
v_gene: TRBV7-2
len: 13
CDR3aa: CASSLQDRGGYTF

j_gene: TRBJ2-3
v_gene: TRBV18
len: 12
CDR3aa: CASSPVTDTQYF

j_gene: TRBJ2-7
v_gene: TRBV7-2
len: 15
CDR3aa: CASRNFGRAGYEQYF

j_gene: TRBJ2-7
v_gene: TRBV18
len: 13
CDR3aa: CASSPQGLYEQYF

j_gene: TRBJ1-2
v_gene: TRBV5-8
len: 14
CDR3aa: CASNPGQGNYGYTF

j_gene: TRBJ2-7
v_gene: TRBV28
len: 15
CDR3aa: CASSLGDLAVREQYF

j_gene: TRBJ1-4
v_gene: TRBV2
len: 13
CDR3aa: CASCRQPNEKLFF

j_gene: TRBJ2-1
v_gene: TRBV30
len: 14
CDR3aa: CAWGLLSSYNEQFF

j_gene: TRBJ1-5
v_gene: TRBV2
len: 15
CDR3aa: CASSEVGTPNQPQHF

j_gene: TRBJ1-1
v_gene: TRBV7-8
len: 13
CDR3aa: CASSFSPGAEAFF

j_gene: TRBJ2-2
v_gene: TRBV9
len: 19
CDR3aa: CASSPRQATGRGNTGELFF

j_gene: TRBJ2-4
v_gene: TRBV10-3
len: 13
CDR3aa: CASTPSEGNIQYF

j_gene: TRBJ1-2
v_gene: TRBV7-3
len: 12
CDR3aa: CASSTGQGAPNF

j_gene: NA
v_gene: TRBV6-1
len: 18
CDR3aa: CASSDLPGMREANYEQYF

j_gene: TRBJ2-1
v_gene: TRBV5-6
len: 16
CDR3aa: CASSLAAGGPQNEQFF

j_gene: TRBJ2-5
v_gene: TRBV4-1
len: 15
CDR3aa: CASSQASGSGETQYF

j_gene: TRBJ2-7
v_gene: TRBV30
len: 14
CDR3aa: CAWSVQGNVYEQYF

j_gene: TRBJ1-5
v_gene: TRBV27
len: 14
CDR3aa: CASSPGQGNQPQHF

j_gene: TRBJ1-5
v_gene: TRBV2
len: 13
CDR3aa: CASSGQGIQPQHF

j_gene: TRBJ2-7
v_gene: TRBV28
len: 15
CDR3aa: CASSIPGTSVGEQYF

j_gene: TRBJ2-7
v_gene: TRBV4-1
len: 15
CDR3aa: CASSSSGQGRSEQYF

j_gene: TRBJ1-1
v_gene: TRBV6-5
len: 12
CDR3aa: CASRDSYLGAFF

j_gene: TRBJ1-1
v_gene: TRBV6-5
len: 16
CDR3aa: CASSYSGVRSNTEAFF

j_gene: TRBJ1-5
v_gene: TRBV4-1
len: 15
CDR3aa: CASSQDHAGRRPQHF

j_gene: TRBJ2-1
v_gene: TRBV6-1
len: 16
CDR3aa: CASSGVLGSPYNEQFF

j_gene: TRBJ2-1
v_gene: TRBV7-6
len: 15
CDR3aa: CASSLVAGGPHEQFF

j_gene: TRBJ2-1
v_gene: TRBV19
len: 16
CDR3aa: CASSTQGLTKFNEQFF

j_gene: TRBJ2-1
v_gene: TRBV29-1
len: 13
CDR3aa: CSVDDRGVNEQFF

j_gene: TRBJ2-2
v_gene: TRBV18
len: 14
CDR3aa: CASSPPSVTGELFF

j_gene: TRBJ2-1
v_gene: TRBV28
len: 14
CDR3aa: CATKKREGYNEQFF

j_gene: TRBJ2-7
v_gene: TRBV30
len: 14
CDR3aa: CAWSVMGGRSEQYF

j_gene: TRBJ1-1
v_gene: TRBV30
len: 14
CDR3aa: CAWSVEYRNTEAFF

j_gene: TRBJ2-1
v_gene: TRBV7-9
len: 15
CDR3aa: CASSRSGNSYNEQFF

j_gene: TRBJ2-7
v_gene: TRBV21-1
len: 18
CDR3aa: CASSLIFSLDRETYEQYF

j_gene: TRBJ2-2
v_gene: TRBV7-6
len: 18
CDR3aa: CASSTIRLTGHRTGELFF

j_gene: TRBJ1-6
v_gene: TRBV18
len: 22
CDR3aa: CASSPLSRTGAFPSSYNSPLHF

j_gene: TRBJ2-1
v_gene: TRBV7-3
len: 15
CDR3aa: CASSLQGHSYNEQFF

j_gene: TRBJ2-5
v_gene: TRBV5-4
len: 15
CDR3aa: CASSPSNRGRETQYF

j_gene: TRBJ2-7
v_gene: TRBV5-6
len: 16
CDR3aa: CASSLGPRDRVYEQYF

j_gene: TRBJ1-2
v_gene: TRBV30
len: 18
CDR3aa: CAWSVLRTSTGGNYGYTF

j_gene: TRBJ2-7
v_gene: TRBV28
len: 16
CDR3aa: CASSLDSGSLSYEQYF